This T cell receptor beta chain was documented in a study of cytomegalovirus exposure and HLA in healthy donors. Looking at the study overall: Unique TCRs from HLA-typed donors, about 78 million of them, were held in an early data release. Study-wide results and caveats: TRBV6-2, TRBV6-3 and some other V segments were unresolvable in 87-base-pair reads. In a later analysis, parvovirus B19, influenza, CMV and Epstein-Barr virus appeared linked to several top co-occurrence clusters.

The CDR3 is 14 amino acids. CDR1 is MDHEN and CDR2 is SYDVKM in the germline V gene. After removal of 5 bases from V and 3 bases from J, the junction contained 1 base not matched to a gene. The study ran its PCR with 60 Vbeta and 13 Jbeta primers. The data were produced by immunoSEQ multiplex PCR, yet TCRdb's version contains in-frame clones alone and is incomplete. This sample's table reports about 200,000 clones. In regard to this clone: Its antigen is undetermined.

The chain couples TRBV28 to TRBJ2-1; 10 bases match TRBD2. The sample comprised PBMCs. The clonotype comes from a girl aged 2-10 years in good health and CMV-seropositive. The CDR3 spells CASSPSGSYNEQFF. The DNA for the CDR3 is TGTGCCAGCAGTCCTAGCGGGAGCTACAATGAGCAGTTCTTC.